Shown below are 2 T cell receptor beta chains from a single sample sequenced in a study of neurological immune-mediated disorders. TCRdb independently ran MiXCR on the 5' RACE reads; one entry per CDR3 protein. Of some 76,000 distinct CDR3 sequences in the sample, 2.5% to 4% were seen once. The sample taken for sequencing was PBMCs. The source is a woman aged 50 to 60 with multiple sclerosis.

This clonotype showed up many times. The V call is TRBV27, the J call TRBJ2-1; 13 bases line up with TRBD2. Germline loops: CDR1 MNHEY, CDR2 SMNVEV (reference sequence). The CDR3 is 16 residues long. Trimming cost V 5 bases and J 7 bases; bases outside gene matches: 8. The CDR3 DNA is TGTGCCAGCAGTACGCTCGGGACTAGCGGGAAGAATGAGCAGTTCTTC. Amino acids: CASSTLGTSGKNEQFF.

This clonotype was detected many times. This chain connects TRBV7-2 to TRBJ2-1; D is unclear. Germline CDR1 and CDR2: SGHTA and FQGNSA. The CDR3 has 12 residues. V shed 11 bases and J shed 7 bases, with 15 bases lying between them. CDR3: CACSPQRNEQFF. CDR3 sequence (DNA): TGTGCCTGCTCCCCTCAAAGGAATGAGCAGTTCTTC.